These T cell receptor beta chains were read from a single sample in a study of T cell clones after liver transplantation. Clones were sequenced by immunoSEQ multiplex PCR, and TCRdb holds only the in-frame ones, with some missing. The sample includes 65,000 to 80,000 clones, roughly 85% of them seen just once. Source: CD4+ T cells from blood, taken at the 22-month timepoint. These receptors all stem from a human patient who received a liver transplant. Some T cells may be supplied by the graft donor. The CDR3 runs from the conserved cysteine through the conserved F or W. A D gene is named only where the DNA matches it firmly. Clone size is stated in some rows and not others, as once, few, many or a class when expanded.

>-|TRBJ2-1|few|TRBV27
CASSSPSIESDEQFF
TGTGCCAGCAGTTCTCCCTCCATCGAGTCCGATGAGCAGTTCTTC
>-|TRBJ1-5|-|TRBV28
CASRTDSNQPQHF
TGTGCCAGCAGGACGGATAGCAATCAGCCCCAGCATTTT
>TRBD1|TRBJ1-4|-|TRBV29-1
CSVAPGQGLEKLFF
TGCAGCGTGGCACCGGGACAGGGTCTTGAAAAACTGTTTTTT
>TRBD2|TRBJ2-2|once|TRBV7-2
CASSFRTSDTGELFF
TGTGCCAGCAGCTTCCGGACTAGTGACACCGGGGAGCTGTTTTTT
>TRBD1|TRBJ1-2|-|TRBV11-1
CASSTRDRGARYTF
TGTGCCAGCAGCACCCGGGACAGGGGGGCTCGCTACACCTTC
>-|TRBJ2-7|-|TRBV5-1
CASSGGTGSYEQYF
TGCGCCAGCAGTGGGGGTACGGGCTCCTACGAGCAGTACTTC
>TRBD2|TRBJ2-2|-|TRBV5-1
CASRGSGGNTGELFF
TGCGCCAGCAGAGGAAGCGGGGGGAACACCGGGGAGCTGTTTTTT
>-|TRBJ2-7|-|TRBV10-3
CATGAYEEGDEQYF
TGTGCCACCGGTGCCTATGAGGAGGGGGACGAGCAGTACTTC
>-|TRBJ1-6|-|TRBV19
CASTRQGNSPLHF
TGTGCCAGTACAAGGCAGGGGAATTCACCCCTCCACTTT
>-|TRBJ2-2|once|TRBV12-5
CASGLDLQGGTGELFF
TGTGCTAGTGGTTTGGATCTTCAGGGGGGCACCGGGGAGCTGTTTTTT
>-|TRBJ2-1|once|TRBV11-2
CASSLGGVGENEQFF
TGTGCCAGCAGCTTAGGGGGGGTTGGGGAGAATGAGCAGTTCTTC
>TRBD1|TRBJ2-4|once|TRBV7-2
CASTQPTGGRNIQYF
TGTGCCAGCACCCAGCCTACAGGGGGGAGAAACATTCAGTACTTC
>-|TRBJ2-5|-|TRBV6-1
CASSEVGGSGETQYF
TGTGCCAGCAGTGAAGTTGGGGGGAGTGGGGAGACCCAGTACTTC